The sequence of this T cell receptor beta chain was determined in a study of PD-L1 blockade in urothelial cancer. As for the study in general: Atezolizumab at 1,200 mg intravenously every 3 weeks was started by patients in about 2014. Bladder-origin urothelial cancer in males covered twenty-five of 29 patients. Enrolled patients had been treated previously with 0 to 3 chemotherapy regimens.

Generated by immunoSEQ multiplex PCR, the TCRdb table keeps only in-frame clones and is missing some. The table has under 55,000 clones, 84% seen once; the top ten hold 5.5% to 7%. Germline V gene lookup returns CDR1 MDHEN and CDR2 SYDVKM. V lost 5 bases and J 6 bases, leaving 12 bases between the germline ends. The CDR3 is made up of 13 amino acids. The sequencing here drew on PBMCs, taken around atezolizumab (anti-PD-L1) treatment. The rearrangement uses TRBV28 and TRBJ2-3; D is perhaps TRBD2 (6 bases). The sequence derives from a man in his forties or fifties with urothelial cancer. The DNA for the CDR3 is TGTGCCAGCAGTAGGACTAACCGGGATACGCAGTATTTT. Translating it yields CASSRTNRDTQYF.